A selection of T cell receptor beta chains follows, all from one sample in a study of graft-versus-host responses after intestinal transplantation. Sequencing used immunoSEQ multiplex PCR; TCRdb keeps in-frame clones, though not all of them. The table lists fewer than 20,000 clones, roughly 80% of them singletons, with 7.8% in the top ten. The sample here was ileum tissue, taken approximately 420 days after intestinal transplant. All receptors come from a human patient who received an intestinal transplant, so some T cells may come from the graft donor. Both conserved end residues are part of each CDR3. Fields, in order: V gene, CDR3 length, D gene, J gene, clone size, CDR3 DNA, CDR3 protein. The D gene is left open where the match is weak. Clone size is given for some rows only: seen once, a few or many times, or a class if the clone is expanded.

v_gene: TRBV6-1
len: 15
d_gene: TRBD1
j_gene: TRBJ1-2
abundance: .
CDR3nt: TGTGCCAGCGGCTTGACAGGGCCCGCTAACTATGGCTACACCTTC
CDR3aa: CASGLTGPANYGYTF

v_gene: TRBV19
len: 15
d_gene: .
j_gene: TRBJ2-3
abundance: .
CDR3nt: TGTGCCAGTAGTCCATCTAAACGGCTGGGAGATACGCAGTATTTT
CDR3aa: CASSPSKRLGDTQYF

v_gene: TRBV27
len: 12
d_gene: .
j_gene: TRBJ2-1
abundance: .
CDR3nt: TGTGCCAGCAGCTCCGGCCCTAATGAGCAGTTCTTC
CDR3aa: CASSSGPNEQFF

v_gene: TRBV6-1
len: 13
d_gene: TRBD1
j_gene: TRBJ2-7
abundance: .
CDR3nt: TGTGCCAGCAGTGCCGACAGGGACTACGAGCAGTACTTC
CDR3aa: CASSADRDYEQYF

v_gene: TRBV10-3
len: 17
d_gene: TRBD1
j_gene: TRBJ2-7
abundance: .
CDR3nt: TGTGCCATCAGTGACCCACAGGGGGAAGCCCCCATTTACGAGCAGTACTTC
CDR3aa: CAISDPQGEAPIYEQYF

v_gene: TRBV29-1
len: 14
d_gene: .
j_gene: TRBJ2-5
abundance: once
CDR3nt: TGCAGCGCCGCGAGGGAGTTACCACAAGAGACCCAGTACTTC
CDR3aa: CSAARELPQETQYF

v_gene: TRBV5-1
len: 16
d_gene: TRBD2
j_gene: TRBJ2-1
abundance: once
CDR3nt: TGCGCCAGCACCCCCCCTCTAGCGGGGACAATAAATGAGCAGTTCTTC
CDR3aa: CASTPPLAGTINEQFF

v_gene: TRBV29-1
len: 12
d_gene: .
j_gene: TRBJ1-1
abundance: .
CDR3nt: TGCAGCGCTGGAGGGGGAAACACTGAAGCTTTCTTT
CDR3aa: CSAGGGNTEAFF

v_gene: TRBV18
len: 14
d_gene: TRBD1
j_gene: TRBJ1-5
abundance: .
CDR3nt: TGTGCCAGCTCACCATCGGGACAGGATCAGCCCCAGCATTTT
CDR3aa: CASSPSGQDQPQHF

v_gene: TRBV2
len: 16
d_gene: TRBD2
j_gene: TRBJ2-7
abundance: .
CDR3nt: TGTGCCAGCAGTTCCCCCGCCCGTGGGAGGGACTACGAGCAGTACTTC
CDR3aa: CASSSPARGRDYEQYF

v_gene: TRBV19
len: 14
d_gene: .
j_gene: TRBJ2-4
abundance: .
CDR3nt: TGTGCCAGTAGTCCCGGGCCACAGGGAAGCATTCAGTACTTC
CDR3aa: CASSPGPQGSIQYF

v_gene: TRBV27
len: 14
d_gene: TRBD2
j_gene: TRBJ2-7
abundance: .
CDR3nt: TGTGCCAGCAGCTCCGGGACTACGGCGGGCGAGCAGTACTTC
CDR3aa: CASSSGTTAGEQYF

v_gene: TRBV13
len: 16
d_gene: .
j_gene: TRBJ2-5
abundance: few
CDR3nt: TGTGCCAGCAGCCGGGGGGACAGAGGTCTGGGAGAGACCCAGTACTTC
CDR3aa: CASSRGDRGLGETQYF

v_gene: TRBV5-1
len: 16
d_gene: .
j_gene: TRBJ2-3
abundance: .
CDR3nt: TGCGCCAGCAGCTTGTACACAGGGGAGGGCACAGATACGCAGTATTTT
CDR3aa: CASSLYTGEGTDTQYF

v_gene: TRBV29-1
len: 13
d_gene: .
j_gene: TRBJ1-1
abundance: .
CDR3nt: TGCAGCGTACGGGGGATAGCGTACACTGAAGCTTTCTTT
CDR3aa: CSVRGIAYTEAFF

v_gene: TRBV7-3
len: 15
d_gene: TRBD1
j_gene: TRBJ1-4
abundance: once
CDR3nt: TGTGCCAGCAGCTCGGAAGGGGGCGAACAGGAAAAACTGTTTTTT
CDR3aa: CASSSEGGEQEKLFF

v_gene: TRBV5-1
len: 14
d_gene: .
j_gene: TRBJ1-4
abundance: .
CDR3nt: TGCGCCAGCAGCTTCAGGGGTTCTAATGAAAAACTGTTTTTT
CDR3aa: CASSFRGSNEKLFF

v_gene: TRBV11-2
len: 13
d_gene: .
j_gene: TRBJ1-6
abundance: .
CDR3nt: TGTGCCAGCAGCTTAGACGGGAATTCACCCCTCCACTTT
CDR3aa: CASSLDGNSPLHF

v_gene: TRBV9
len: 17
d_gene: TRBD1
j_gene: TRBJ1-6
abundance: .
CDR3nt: TGTGCCAGCAGCGTAGAAGTGAGGCAGGGGGATAATTCACCCCTCCACTTT
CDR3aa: CASSVEVRQGDNSPLHF

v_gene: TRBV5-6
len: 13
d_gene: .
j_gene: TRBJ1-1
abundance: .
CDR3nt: TGTGCCAGCTCCGACACCCTGAACACTGAAGCTTTCTTT
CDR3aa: CASSDTLNTEAFF

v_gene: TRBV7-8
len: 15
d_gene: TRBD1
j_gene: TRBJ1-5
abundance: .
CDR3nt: TGTGCCAGCAGCCCCTCGACAGGGGTGGGCCAGCCCCAGCATTTT
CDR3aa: CASSPSTGVGQPQHF

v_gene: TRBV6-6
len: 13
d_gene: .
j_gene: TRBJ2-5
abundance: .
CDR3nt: TGTGCCAGCAGGCTAGCGACCAAAGAGACCCAGTACTTC
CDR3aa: CASRLATKETQYF

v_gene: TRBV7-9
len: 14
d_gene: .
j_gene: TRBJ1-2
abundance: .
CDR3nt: TGTGCCAGCAGCTTAGCGTATAACAGGGATGGCTACACCTTC
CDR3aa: CASSLAYNRDGYTF

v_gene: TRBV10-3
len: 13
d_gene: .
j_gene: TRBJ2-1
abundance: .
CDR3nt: TGTGCCATCATGGGGGGCTCCTACAATGAGCAGTTCTTC
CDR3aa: CAIMGGSYNEQFF

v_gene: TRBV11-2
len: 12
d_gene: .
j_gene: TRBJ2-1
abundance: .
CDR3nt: TGTGCCAGCAGCTCCCAGGGGAATGAGCAGTTCTTC
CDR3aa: CASSSQGNEQFF

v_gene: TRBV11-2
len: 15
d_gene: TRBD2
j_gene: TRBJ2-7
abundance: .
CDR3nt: TGTGCCAGCAGGTTAGCGGGAGGGTCAACCTACGAGCAGTACTTC
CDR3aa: CASRLAGGSTYEQYF

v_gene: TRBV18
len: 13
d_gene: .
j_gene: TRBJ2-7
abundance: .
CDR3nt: TGTGCCAGCTCACCACCGGATTCATACGAGCAGTACTTC
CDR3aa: CASSPPDSYEQYF

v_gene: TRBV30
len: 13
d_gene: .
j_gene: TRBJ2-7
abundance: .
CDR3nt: TGTGCCTGGAGTGTACGGCAGGGCTACGAGCAGTACTTC
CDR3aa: CAWSVRQGYEQYF

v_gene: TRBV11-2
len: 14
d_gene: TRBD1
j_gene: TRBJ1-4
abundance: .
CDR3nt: TGTGCCAGCAGCTCGGGACAGAGTAATGAAAAACTGTTTTTT
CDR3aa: CASSSGQSNEKLFF

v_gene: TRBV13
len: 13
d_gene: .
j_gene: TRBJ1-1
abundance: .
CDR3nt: TGTGCCAGCAGCGGTGCCCGGGACGCTGAAGCTTTCTTT
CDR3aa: CASSGARDAEAFF

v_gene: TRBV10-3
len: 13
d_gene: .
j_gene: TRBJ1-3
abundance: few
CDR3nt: TGTGCCATAAAGCCTCCCTCTGGAAACACCATATATTTT
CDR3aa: CAIKPPSGNTIYF

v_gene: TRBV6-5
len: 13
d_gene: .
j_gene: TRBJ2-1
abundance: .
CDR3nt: TGTGCCAGCAGTTACACGTTGCTTCAGGAGCAGTTCTTC
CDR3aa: CASSYTLLQEQFF

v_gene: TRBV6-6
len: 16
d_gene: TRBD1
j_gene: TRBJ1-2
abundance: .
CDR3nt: TGTGCCAGCAACCTCGACAGGGCCCAAGCTAACTATGGCTACACCTTC
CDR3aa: CASNLDRAQANYGYTF

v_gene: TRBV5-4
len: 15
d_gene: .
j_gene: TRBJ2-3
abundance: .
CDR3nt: TGTGCCAGCAGCTTGGGTTCGGGTTCGGGAGATACGCAGTATTTT
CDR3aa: CASSLGSGSGDTQYF

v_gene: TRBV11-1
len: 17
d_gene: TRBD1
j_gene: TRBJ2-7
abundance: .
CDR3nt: TGTGCCAGCAGCCCCAAGACAGGGGACCAGGGGTCCTACGAGCAGTACTTC
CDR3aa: CASSPKTGDQGSYEQYF

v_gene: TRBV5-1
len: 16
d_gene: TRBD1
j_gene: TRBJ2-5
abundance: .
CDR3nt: TGCGCCAGCAGCTTAAGGGGGACAGGGGATGGAGAGACCCAGTACTTC
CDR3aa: CASSLRGTGDGETQYF

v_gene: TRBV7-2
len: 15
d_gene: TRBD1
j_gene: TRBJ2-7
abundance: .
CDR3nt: TGTGCCAGCAGTCGGACCGGGACAGGACCCTACGAGCAGTACTTC
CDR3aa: CASSRTGTGPYEQYF

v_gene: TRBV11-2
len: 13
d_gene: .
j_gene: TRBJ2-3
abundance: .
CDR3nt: TGTGCCAGCAGCTTAGGTTCCACAGATACGCAGTATTTT
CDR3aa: CASSLGSTDTQYF

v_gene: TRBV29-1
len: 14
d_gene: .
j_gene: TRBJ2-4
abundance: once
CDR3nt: TGCAGCGTCACCCGGGGCGCAGCCAAAAACATTCAGTACTTC
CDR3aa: CSVTRGAAKNIQYF

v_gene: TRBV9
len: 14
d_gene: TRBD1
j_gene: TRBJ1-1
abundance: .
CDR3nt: TGTGCCAGCAGCGTAGGGGACAGGGGGACTGAAGCTTTCTTT
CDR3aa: CASSVGDRGTEAFF

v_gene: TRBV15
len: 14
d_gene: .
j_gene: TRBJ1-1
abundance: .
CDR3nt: TGTGCCACCAGTTTAGTCATAGGGGGGACTGAAGCTTTCTTT
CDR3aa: CATSLVIGGTEAFF

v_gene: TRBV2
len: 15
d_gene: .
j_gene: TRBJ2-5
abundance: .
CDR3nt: TGTGCCAGCAGTGAATCCGGGGCGGGGAGGGAGACCCAGTACTTC
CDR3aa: CASSESGAGRETQYF

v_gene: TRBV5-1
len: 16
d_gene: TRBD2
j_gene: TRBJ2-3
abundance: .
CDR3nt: TGCGCCAGCAGCTCCCTTTTCCTAGCGGGGGTTGATACGCAGTATTTT
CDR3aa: CASSSLFLAGVDTQYF

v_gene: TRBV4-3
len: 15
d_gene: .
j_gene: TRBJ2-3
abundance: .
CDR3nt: TGCGCCAGCAGCCGGGACGGAATCGGCACAGATACGCAGTATTTT
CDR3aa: CASSRDGIGTDTQYF

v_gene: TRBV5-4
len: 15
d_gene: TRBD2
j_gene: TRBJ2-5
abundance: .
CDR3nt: TGTGCCAGCAGCGGGAAACAGCGGGGGGGTGAGACCCAGTACTTC
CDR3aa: CASSGKQRGGETQYF

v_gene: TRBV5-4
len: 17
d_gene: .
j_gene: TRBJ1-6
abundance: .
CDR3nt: TGTGCCAGCAGCTCCACCCATTCGACGGGGTGGAATTCACCCCTCCACTTT
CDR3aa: CASSSTHSTGWNSPLHF

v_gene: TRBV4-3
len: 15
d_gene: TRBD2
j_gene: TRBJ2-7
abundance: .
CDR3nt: TGCGCCAGCAGCCAGCAAGCCAGCGGGACCTACGAGCAGTACTTC
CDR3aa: CASSQQASGTYEQYF

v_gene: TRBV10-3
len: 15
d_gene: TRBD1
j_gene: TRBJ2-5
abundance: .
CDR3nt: TGTGCCACCGGACCGGGACAGGGGGTCCTGGAGACCCAGTACTTC
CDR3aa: CATGPGQGVLETQYF